A single sample gave rise to the 27 T cell receptor beta chains below, sequenced in a study of T cell changes during pregnancy in multiple sclerosis. Some clones are missing from TCRdb's copy, which holds only in-frame ones; the method was immunoSEQ multiplex PCR. The data contain about 110,000 clones, roughly 92% of them singletons. The sample was peripheral blood, taken in the third trimester of pregnancy. The receptors originated from a female donor in good health, enrolled as a control in a pregnancy study.

The V call is TRBV29-1, the J call TRBJ1-5; tentatively, D is TRBD1 (6 bases). CDR3 size: 14 residues. V was cut by 6 bases and J by 9 bases, with 21 bases left in between. The germline CDR1 and CDR2 sequences are SQVTM and ANQGSEA. The CDR3 DNA follows: TGCAGCGTGCCCCCCGACAGGACCGGAGGGCCCCAGCATTTT. Amino acids: CSVPPDRTGGPQHF.

The chain couples TRBV30 to TRBJ2-2; 10 nucleotides line up with TRBD1. Looked up from germline, CDR1 is GTSNPN and CDR2 is SVGIG (reference sequence). The CDR3 sequence is 15 residues long. V gave up 1 base and J gave up 5 bases; unmatched junction bases: 4. CDR3 sequence: CAWSDWTGGTGELFF. The CDR3 bases are TGTGCCTGGAGTGACTGGACAGGGGGGACCGGGGAGCTGTTTTTT.

This chain uses TRBV19 with TRBJ1-2, with 12 bases identical to TRBD1. This CDR3 region has 18 residues. Germline trimming cut 3 bases from V and 3 bases from J; bases unmatched to any gene: 11. Germline CDR1 LNHDA, CDR2 SQIVND (reference sequence). Written as DNA, the CDR3 is TGTGCCAGTAGTATGGGACAGGGGGCGCAGTCTGGTCACTATGGCTACACCTTC. Encoded protein: CASSMGQGAQSGHYGYTF.

The chain carries TRBV4-3 and TRBJ2-1; possibly TRBD1 for D (5 bases). The CDR3 runs 18 residues. Trimming shortened V by 0 bases and J by 8 bases, and 23 bases separated the two germline ends. Per the germline V gene, CDR1 is LGHNA and CDR2 is YSLEER. The CDR3 sequence is CASSQDPQAGFSPDEQFF. The CDR3 coding sequence is TGCGCCAGCAGCCAAGATCCCCAAGCAGGGTTTTCTCCTGATGAGCAGTTCTTC.

The chain has TRBV4-2 and TRBJ1-2; D unresolved. The V gene lost 0 bases and the J gene lost 1 base, with 9 bases spanning the gap. CDR1 is LGHNA, CDR2 YNFKEQ, per germline. This CDR3 is 15 amino acids long. The CDR3 bases are TGTGCCAGCAGCCAAGATTCAGGCAATAACTATGGCTACACCTTC. Its translation is CASSQDSGNNYGYTF.

This clone was counted a single time. The V gene is TRBV11-1, the J gene TRBJ2-3, with D possibly TRBD2 on 6 matching bases. Looked up from germline, CDR1 is SGHAT and CDR2 is FQDESV (reference sequence). CDR3 length equals 16 residues. The V end was cut by 1 base, the J end by 4 bases, with 15 bases between. The CDR3 DNA is TGTGCCAGCAGCTTAGGGGACTTCTTGGGGGCAGATACGCAGTATTTT. Encoded protein: CASSLGDFLGADTQYF.

This clone appeared once. This chain links TRBV27 with TRBJ1-2; TRBD1 matches 8 bases. CDR1 and CDR2 from the germline V gene are MNHEY and SMNVEV (reference sequence). The CDR3 runs 14 residues. Unmatched junction bases numbered 10, after V lost 8 bases and J lost 5 bases. The CDR3 region is CASAPGGAFYGYTF. CDR3 nucleotides: TGTGCCAGCGCCCCAGGGGGCGCGTTTTATGGCTACACCTTC.

The chain carries TRBV10-3 and TRBJ1-4; TRBD1 matches 8 bases. Germline V CDR1 and CDR2: ENHRY, SYGVKD. The CDR3 length is 13 residues. The V gene end was trimmed by 5 bases and the J gene end by 5 bases; junction bases not matched to a gene: 1. Here the CDR3 reads CAISSGGNEKLFF. CDR3 DNA: TGTGCCATCAGTTCAGGGGGCAATGAAAAACTGTTTTTT.

In DNA, the CDR3 is TGTGCCAGCAGCGACGGGACAGTCAACTATGGCTACACCTTC. This gives the protein CASSDGTVNYGYTF. The chain joins TRBV5-6 to TRBJ1-2; TRBD1 agrees at 7 bases. The trim removed 4 bases at V and 2 bases at J, leaving 5 bases unmatched. Germline loops: CDR1 SGHDT, CDR2 YYEEEE. The CDR3 totals 14 residues.

V gene TRBV5-6 combines with J gene TRBJ2-7, with D possibly matching TRBD1 (7 bases). This CDR3 has 14 residues. Germline V gene sequence: CDR1 SGHDT, CDR2 YYEEEE. V was clipped by 5 bases and J by 0 bases, with 12 bases between them. DNA of the CDR3: TGTGCCAGCAGTTGGCGGGACAGCTCCTACGAGCAGTACTTC. This sequence encodes CASSWRDSSYEQYF.

This clone was counted between two and nine times. V gene TRBV9 combines with J gene TRBJ1-2, with 7 bases identical to TRBD1. The CDR3 extends over 13 amino acids. The germline CDR1 and CDR2 sequences are SGDLS and YYNGEE. With 1 base clipped from V and 8 bases from J, the junction kept 5 bases outside the gene matches. DNA for the CDR3: TGTGCCAGCAGCGTAACAGGGGAATGGGGCTACACCTTC. Residues: CASSVTGEWGYTF.

The chain uses TRBV30 and TRBJ1-1, with 7 positions matching TRBD1. Germline loops: CDR1 GTSNPN, CDR2 SVGIG (reference sequence). Germline trimming cut 2 bases from V and 4 bases from J; bases unmatched to any gene: 7. The CDR3 is made up of 14 amino acids. This CDR3 is CAWSPQAGGTEAFF. In DNA form, the CDR3 reads TGTGCCTGGAGTCCCCAGGCAGGGGGCACTGAAGCTTTCTTT.

The V gene is TRBV6-4, the J gene TRBJ2-2; D ambiguous. Trimming pared 8 bases from V and 5 bases from J, leaving 15 bases between. The germline V gene has CDR1 MRHNA and CDR2 SNTAGT. This CDR3 comprises 14 residues. CDR3 loop: CASAVEARTGELFF. CDR3 in DNA: TGTGCCAGCGCGGTTGAAGCAAGGACCGGGGAGCTGTTTTTT.

The CDR3 bases are TGTGCCAGCAGTTACTCGCGACAGGGCCTCTACGAGCAGTACTTC. It translates to CASSYSRQGLYEQYF. V is TRBV6-6 and J is TRBJ2-7, with TRBD1 identical over 7 bases. The CDR3 is 15 amino acids. Trimming cost V 0 bases and J 3 bases; bases outside gene matches: 5. Per germline, CDR1 MNHNY and CDR2 SVGAGI (reference sequence).

This chain links TRBV7-3 with TRBJ2-7; the match to TRBD1 covers 8 bases. The junction had 3 bases not matched to a gene; V was cut back by 5 bases and J by 6 bases. This CDR3 has 12 amino acids. The V gene's germline CDR1 is SGHTA and CDR2 FQGTGA. This chain's CDR3 is CASSLQGGEQYF. CDR3 nucleotides: TGTGCCAGCAGCCTACAGGGGGGCGAGCAGTACTTC.

The chain is built from TRBV10-3 and TRBJ1-6; maybe TRBD1 (6 bases). The V gene lost 2 bases and the J gene lost 8 bases, with 7 bases spanning the gap. CDR3 length equals 13 residues. CDR1 ENHRY and CDR2 SYGVKD come from the germline V gene. For the CDR3, the DNA is TGTGCCATCAGTGAGGGACAGTATTCACCCCTCCACTTT. Translated, it gives CAISEGQYSPLHF.

V is TRBV30 and J is TRBJ1-3, with 8 bases aligning to TRBD1. V lost 8 bases, J lost 2 bases, and 5 bases stayed unmatched. Germline V gene sequence: CDR1 GTSNPN, CDR2 SVGIG (reference sequence). The CDR3 covers 13 residues. The CDR3 sequence is CAQAQGAGNTIYF. Here the CDR3 DNA reads TGTGCCCAGGCACAGGGGGCTGGAAACACCATATATTTT.

The CDR3, as DNA: TGTGCCTGGAGTGTACTAACAGGGAGCTATGGCTACACCTTC. Its protein product is CAWSVLTGSYGYTF. The chain recombines TRBV30 with TRBJ1-2; D is possibly TRBD1 (6 bases). The V end lost 0 bases, the J end lost 4 bases, and 12 bases lay between the germline ends. Germline V gene data show CDR1 as GTSNPN and CDR2 as SVGIG (reference sequence). The CDR3 spans 14 residues.

This chain uses TRBV5-4 with TRBJ2-7; TRBD1 aligns across 8 bases. CDR1 and CDR2 from the germline V gene are SGHNT and YYREEE (reference sequence). The trim removed 3 bases at V and 3 bases at J, leaving 5 bases unmatched. This CDR3 region has 14 residues. CDR3 nucleotide sequence: TGTGCCAGCAGCTCCTCCGGACAGGGCTACGAGCAGTACTTC. It is translated as CASSSSGQGYEQYF.

In its sample, this clone was seen a few times. The chain recombines TRBV29-1 with TRBJ1-1; D ambiguous. The CDR3 spans 11 residues. Trimming took off 3 bases at V and 1 base at J, with 3 bases between the two ends. Germline values: CDR1 SQVTM, CDR2 ANQGSEA. The CDR3 here is CSVDRNTEAFF. In DNA, the CDR3 is TGCAGCGTTGATAGGAACACTGAAGCTTTCTTT.

J is TRBJ1-5 and V is TRBV5-6; tentatively, D is TRBD1 (6 bases). CDR3 length equals 15 residues. The V end was cut by 0 bases, the J end by 3 bases, with 10 bases between. CDR1 is SGHDT, CDR2 YYEEEE, per germline. DNA of the CDR3: TGTGCCAGCAGCTTGGCCGGGGGGCCCAATCAGCCCCAGCATTTT. It specifies CASSLAGGPNQPQHF.

The chain uses TRBV19 and TRBJ1-1; D unresolved. In germline, CDR1 is LNHDA, CDR2 SQIVND (reference sequence). This CDR3 comprises 14 residues. With 0 bases removed from V and 4 bases from J, the gap between germline ends came to 9 bases. In DNA form, the CDR3 reads TGTGCCAGTAGTATAGAAATAGAAACCACTGAAGCTTTCTTT. Its translation: CASSIEIETTEAFF.

This chain uses TRBV4-3 with TRBJ2-4; 8 positions match TRBD2. Germline V gene lookup returns CDR1 LGHNA and CDR2 YSLEER. The junction had 10 bases not matched to a gene; V was cut back by 2 bases and J by 1 base. The CDR3 runs to 18 residues. The DNA of the CDR3 is TGCGCCAGCAGCCAATCCCCACTTCGGGGGGGCGCCAAAAACATTCAGTACTTC. Translated, it gives CASSQSPLRGGAKNIQYF.

This clone was seen just once. The chain has TRBV6-6 and TRBJ1-2; D is possibly TRBD1 (6 bases). Trimming pared 6 bases from V and 2 bases from J, leaving 13 bases between. This CDR3 region has 14 residues. Germline V gene lookup returns CDR1 MNHNY and CDR2 SVGAGI (reference sequence). For the CDR3, the DNA is TGTGCCAGCAGGCACATGGACAGAAACTATGGCTACACCTTC. This translates into CASRHMDRNYGYTF.

This clone has a single count. V gene TRBV7-2 combines with J gene TRBJ2-1, with 8 positions matching TRBD1. Germline V CDR1 and CDR2: SGHTA, FQGNSA. This CDR3 is built from 16 residues. Losses at the gene ends were 1 base for V and 7 bases for J; bases not matched to a gene: 9. CDR3 DNA sequence: TGTGCCAGCAGCTTAGATGTTGGACAGGGTAGGAATGAGCAGTTCTTC. Its translation is CASSLDVGQGRNEQFF.

Comments on this clone: Sequence at one end of the junction differs from germline and may be a read error. This chain connects TRBV6-5 to TRBJ2-1; TRBD2 is a possible D gene (5 bases). The CDR3 loop spans 15 amino acids. Germline-derived CDR1 and CDR2 are MNHEY and SVGAGI. The CDR3, as DNA: TGTGCCAGCAGTCCCCCCCGGGGTGCGTACAATGGGCAGTTCTTC. Encoded protein: CASSPPRGAYNGQFF.

V usage is TRBV5-1 and J usage is TRBJ1-1; a possible D gene is TRBD1 (6 bases). The CDR3 is 14 amino acids. Germline V lookup: CDR1 SGHRS, CDR2 YFSETQ. V lost 7 bases and J lost 0, with 13 bases in between. The CDR3 sequence is CASGRTDVNTEAFF. DNA of the CDR3: TGCGCCAGCGGTAGGACAGATGTGAACACTGAAGCTTTCTTT.